This record covers a single T cell receptor (beta chain). Its antigen remains unknown. This specimen belongs to a study of cytomegalovirus exposure and HLA in healthy donors. Study-level findings and limits: A later examination showed that TCR association rates differed by HLA locus, with DRB1 most and HLA-C fewest. TCR beta chain V- and J-gene trimming was linked, in a later analysis, to a missense variant in DCLRE1C.

Germline-derived CDR1 and CDR2 are SGDLS and YYNGEE. Between the trimmed V and J ends, which lost 4 bases and 2 bases, there was a span of 12 bases. The CDR3 has 15 residues. The PCR had 60 Vbeta and 13 Jbeta primers. Here immunoSEQ multiplex PCR was the method, and the copy in TCRdb shows in-frame clones only, minus some. The table has 85,000 to 100,000 clones, about four fifths seen once. The chain combines TRBV9 with TRBJ1-4; no firm D call. Sequencing input: PBMCs. The TCR was taken from a woman aged 40 to 49 in good health and CMV-seropositive. The CDR3 coding sequence is TGTGCCAGCAGCCCACGCGGGAGCACTAATGAAAAACTGTTTTTT. It translates to CASSPRGSTNEKLFF.